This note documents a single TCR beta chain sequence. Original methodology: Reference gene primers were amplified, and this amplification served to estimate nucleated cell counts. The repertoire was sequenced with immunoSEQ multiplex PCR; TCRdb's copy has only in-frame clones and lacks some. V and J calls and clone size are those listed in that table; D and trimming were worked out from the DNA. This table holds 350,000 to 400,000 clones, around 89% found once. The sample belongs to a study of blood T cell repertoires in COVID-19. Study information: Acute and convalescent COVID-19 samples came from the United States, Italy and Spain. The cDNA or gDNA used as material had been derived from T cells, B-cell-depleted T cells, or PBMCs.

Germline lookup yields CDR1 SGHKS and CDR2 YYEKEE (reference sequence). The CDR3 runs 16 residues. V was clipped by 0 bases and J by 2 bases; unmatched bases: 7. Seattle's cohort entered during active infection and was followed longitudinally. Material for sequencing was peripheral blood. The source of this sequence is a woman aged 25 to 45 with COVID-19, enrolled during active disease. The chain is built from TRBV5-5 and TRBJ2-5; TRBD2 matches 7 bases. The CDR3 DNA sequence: TGTGCCAGCAGCTTGGGGAGCGGGGCCCTACAAGAGACCCAGTACTTC. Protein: CASSLGSGALQETQYF. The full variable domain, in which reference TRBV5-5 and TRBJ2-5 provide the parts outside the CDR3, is DAGVTQSPTHLIKTRGQQVTLRCSPISGHKSVSWYQQVLGQGPQFIFQYYEKEERGRGNFPDRFSARQFPNYSSELNVNALLLGDSALYLCASSLGSGALQETQYFGPGTRLLVL.